This T cell receptor beta chain stems from a study of blood T cell repertoires in COVID-19. Study information: Acute and convalescent COVID-19 specimens originated in the United States, Italy and Spain. From T cells, B-cell-depleted T cells, or PBMCs came the material, which was cDNA or gDNA.

As handled by the study authors: How many nucleated cells were present was estimated from reference gene primer amplification. The protocol was immunoSEQ multiplex PCR, while the TCRdb copy is restricted to in-frame clones and leaves out a portion. Clone size and V and J calls were adopted from that table, with D and trimming inferred from the DNA. The table has around 170,000 clones, roughly 70% seen once. The sequence was obtained from a woman older than 75 with acute or convalescent COVID-19. The sample taken for sequencing was peripheral blood.

The CDR3 here is CSVQGQGDQPQHF. CDR3 coding DNA: TGCAGCGTTCAAGGACAGGGTGATCAGCCCCAGCATTTT. The chain employs TRBV29-1 and TRBJ1-5, with 8 bases that match TRBD1. The CDR3 is 13 amino acids. CDR1 and CDR2 from the germline V gene are SQVTM and ANQGSEA. With 5 bases clipped from V and 5 bases from J, the junction kept 5 bases outside the gene matches.